This T cell receptor beta chain was recovered during a study of T cells expressing NK-cell markers. Study findings and constraints: There remained a lack of clarity about HCMV specificity of expanded NKG2C+ T cell clones. About 1.0-8% of CD8+ T cells in six or seven donors belonged to dominant NKG2C+ clonotypes.

Germline V gene sequence: CDR1 SGHAT, CDR2 FQNNGV. CDR3 length: 16 residues. TCRdb reprocessed the 5' RACE reads; each CDR3 protein has one entry and no DNA is given. The sample totals 350,000 to 450,000 distinct CDR3 sequences. Turning to this clonotype: Its target is not known.

The genes are TRBV11-2 and TRBJ2-5; the D call from TCRdb, TRBD2, cannot be confirmed without DNA. This TCR came from a man aged 18-70 years in good health. Sequencing was performed on blood T cells: a sorted CD56 or NKG2C T cell subset, CD4+ or CD8+ T cells, or bulk PBMC T cells (not recorded which). The CDR3 sequence: CASSRTRLAGDKTQYF. Variable domain in full (rest from reference TRBV11-2 and TRBJ2-5): EAGVAQSPRYKIIEKRQSVAFWCNPISGHATLYWYQQILGQGPKLLIQFQNNGVVDDSQLPKDRFSAERLKGVDSTLKIQPAKLEDSAVYLCASSRTRLAGDKTQYFGPGTRLLVL.